The 10 T cell receptor beta chains in this list originate from one sample, sequenced in a study of high-grade serous ovarian cancer treatment subgroups. Data came from immunoSEQ multiplex PCR; TCRdb stores just in-frame clones and leaves some out. The table lists approximately 5,000 clones, approximately 68% of them singletons. Tumor tissue was taken before any definitive surgery or chemotherapy was given. The sequenced sample was tumor tissue. These receptors were taken from a human donor with high-grade serous ovarian cancer.

In its sample, this clone is medium-sized (0.01 to 0.1%). J is TRBJ2-2 and V is TRBV7-9; 8 bases match TRBD2. The CDR3 has 16 amino acids. Trimming cost V 2 bases and J 4 bases; bases outside gene matches: 6. From germline, CDR1 is SEHNR and CDR2 FQNEAQ (reference sequence). CDR3 sequence (DNA): TGTGCCAGCAGCTTATCCAGCGGGGGTCTCACCGGGGAGCTGTTTTTT. Translation gives CASSLSSGGLTGELFF. Supplemented by reference TRBV7-9 and TRBJ2-2, the full variable domain reads DTGVSQNPRHKITKRGQNVTFRCDPISEHNRLYWYRQTLGQGPEFLTYFQNEAQLEKSRLLSDRFSAERPKGSFSTLEIQRTEQGDSAMYLCASSLSSGGLTGELFFGEGSRLTVL.

This clone was observed a few times. The chain joins TRBV6-1 to TRBJ1-2; no firm D call. V lost 5 bases, J lost 7 bases, and 14 bases lay in between. CDR3 length equals 13 residues. Per the germline V gene, CDR1 is MNHNS and CDR2 is SASEGT. The chain's CDR3 is CASSPFLLSGYTF. In DNA form, the CDR3 reads TGTGCCAGCAGTCCCTTCCTTCTAAGTGGCTACACCTTC.

There are a few counts of this clone. The chain carries TRBV9 and TRBJ1-1; 7 nucleotides match TRBD1. CDR1 SGDLS and CDR2 YYNGEE come from the germline V gene. CDR3 length: 15 residues. With V trimmed by 0 bases and J by 6 bases, 8 bases remained unmatched. CDR3 nucleotides: TGTGCCAGCAGCGTAGGGACAGGAAGCAGGGCTGAAGCTTTCTTT. This codes for CASSVGTGSRAEAFF.

The rearrangement uses TRBV5-1 and TRBJ2-4, with TRBD1 matching 9 bases. The V segment lost 4 bases and the J segment 2 bases; nucleotides outside the gene matches: 7. The CDR3 is 16 amino acids. CDR1 and CDR2 from the germline V gene are SGHRS and YFSETQ. The chain's CDR3 is CASSGGQGSTKNIQYF. DNA of the CDR3: TGCGCCAGCAGCGGTGGACAGGGGAGTACCAAAAACATTCAGTACTTC.

The chain combines TRBV29-1 with TRBJ2-3; D possibly corresponds to TRBD2 (7 bases). Per the germline V gene, CDR1 is SQVTM and CDR2 is ANQGSEA. Between the trimmed V and J ends, which lost 8 bases and 5 bases, there was a span of 17 bases. This CDR3 has 13 residues. CDR3 residues: CSSSRGAKDTQYF. CDR3 nucleotides: TGCAGCTCCTCCCGGGGGGCAAAAGATACGCAGTATTTT.

In its sample, this clone was seen a few times. V usage is TRBV11-3 and J usage is TRBJ1-1, with D unclear. V was clipped by 5 bases and J by 1 base, with 8 bases between them. Per germline, CDR1 SGHNT and CDR2 YENEEA. CDR3 length: 13 amino acids. The CDR3 DNA is TGTGCCAGCAGCCTGGAGTGGAACACTGAAGCTTTCTTT. It encodes CASSLEWNTEAFF.

The chain recombines TRBV6-6 with TRBJ2-7; tentative D call: TRBD1 (6 bases). This CDR3 region has 14 residues. Trimming shortened V by 10 bases and J by 6 bases, and 22 bases separated the two germline ends. Germline CDR1 reads MNHNY; CDR2 reads SVGAGI (reference sequence). CDR3 residues: CATTSSNGQSEQYF. The CDR3 DNA reads TGTGCCACCACTTCATCAAACGGACAGTCCGAGCAGTACTTC.

The chain combines TRBV5-4 with TRBJ2-3; 8 bases agree with TRBD1. The trim removed 0 bases at V and 2 bases at J, leaving 11 bases unmatched. Germline lookup yields CDR1 SGHNT and CDR2 YYREEE (reference sequence). This CDR3 contains 18 residues. CDR3 coding DNA: TGTGCCAGCAGCTTGGGGACTGGACAGGGCGCGAACACAGATACGCAGTATTTT. It codes for CASSLGTGQGANTDTQYF.

This chain connects TRBV27 to TRBJ1-2, with TRBD1 matching 11 bases. From germline, CDR1 is MNHEY and CDR2 SMNVEV (reference sequence). J was trimmed by 6 bases and V by 5 bases; bases with no gene match: 8. The CDR3 extends over 15 amino acids. CDR3 residues: CASSMIRTGGDGYTF. The CDR3 nucleotides read TGTGCCAGCAGTATGATCAGGACAGGGGGCGATGGCTACACCTTC.

V is TRBV7-2 and J is TRBJ2-2; D perhaps matches TRBD1 (6 bases). The CDR3 contains 13 residues. Germline loops: CDR1 SGHTA, CDR2 FQGNSA. Trimming took off 6 bases at V and 6 bases at J, with 11 bases between the two ends. The DNA of the CDR3 is TGTGCCAGCAGGGGGGCCCTCTCCGGGGAGCTGTTTTTT. Its protein is CASRGALSGELFF.